The source of this T cell receptor beta chain is a study of T cell responses to AZD1222 COVID-19 vaccine. Profiling relied on immunoSEQ multiplex PCR, and the TCRdb table lists in-frame clones only, not all of them. The data hold tens of thousands of clones, with 83% observed a single time. Study results and limitations: Most donors were white British, females outnumbered males, and clonal diversity was possibly underestimated.

Comment on this clone: Its cognate antigen is unknown.

There are 14 residues in the CDR3. Germline V lookup: CDR1 GTSNPN, CDR2 SVGIG (reference sequence). Unmatched junction bases numbered 2, after V lost 2 bases and J lost 3 bases. The receptor's source is an adult in good health. This sequence joins TRBV30 and TRBJ2-2; 8 bases align to TRBD2. This sample comprised peripheral blood, obtained on day 0 of AZD1222 vaccination. The CDR3 spells CAWSRGGDTGELFF. In nucleotides, the CDR3 is TGTGCCTGGAGTCGGGGGGGAGACACCGGGGAGCTGTTTTTT. Together with reference TRBV30 and TRBJ2-2, the CDR3 gives the full variable domain: SQTIHQWPATLVQPVGSPLSLECTVEGTSNPNLYWYRQAAGRGLQLLFYSVGIGQISSEVPQNLSASRPQDRQFILSSKKLLLSDSGFYLCAWSRGGDTGELFFGEGSRLTVL.